One sample yielded the 29 T cell receptor beta chains listed below, sequenced in a study of patients and donors after allogeneic stem cell transplantation (dated by TCRdb to about 2020). Library creation used RT-PCR. Sequencing instrument: NextSeq 550. The raw public reads went through TCRdb reprocessing: fastp at Q25, MiXCR clone calling, in-frame beta chains kept. CDR3 protein duplicates are merged, each entry listing the most common genes and DNA. Recorded for this sample are 150,000 or so distinct CDR3 sequences; more than 20% of them occurred a single time. 20% to 30% of the sample belongs to the ten largest clones. The sample taken for sequencing was blood, either unsorted or a sorted T cell fraction (not recorded which). Receptors were obtained from a human donor who was either an allogeneic HSCT recipient or a stem cell or donor lymphocyte infusion donor (not recorded which). It is not recorded whose cells these are; they may come from a transplant donor.

J is TRBJ2-3 and V is TRBV5-1; 8 bases match TRBD2. From germline, CDR1 is SGHRS and CDR2 YFSETQ. Trimming cost V 2 bases and J 2 bases; bases outside gene matches: 4. The CDR3 totals 15 residues. DNA of the CDR3: TGCGCCAGCAGCTTCCTAGCGGGTCCCACAGATACGCAGTATTTT. It codes for CASSFLAGPTDTQYF.

This clonotype was counted ten times or more. The chain employs TRBV20-1 and TRBJ1-5, with D possibly matching TRBD1 (5 bases). The CDR3 consists of 19 residues. Looked up from germline, CDR1 is DFQATT and CDR2 is SNEGSKA (reference sequence). With 3 bases removed from V and 0 bases from J, the gap between germline ends came to 24 bases. CDR3 protein: CSARNFTGTPGYSNQPQHF. CDR3 DNA sequence: TGCAGTGCTAGGAACTTCACCGGGACCCCCGGTTATAGCAATCAGCCCCAGCATTTT.

This CDR3 reads CASSFLRQGWGTEAFF. DNA of the CDR3: TGTGCCAGCAGTTTCCTTCGACAGGGATGGGGCACTGAAGCTTTCTTT. V usage is TRBV6-1 and J usage is TRBJ1-1; 7 positions match TRBD1. CDR3 length: 16 amino acids. Trimming cost V 5 bases and J 4 bases; bases outside gene matches: 13. Per the germline V gene, CDR1 is MNHNS and CDR2 is SASEGT.

This clonotype was seen more than once but under ten times. The rearrangement joins TRBV10-3 to TRBJ1-1; D is uncertain. The CDR3 has 15 residues. Between the trimmed V and J ends, which lost 0 bases and 1 base, there was a span of 9 bases. Per germline, CDR1 ENHRY and CDR2 SYGVKD. The CDR3 loop is CAISESALGNTEAFF. DNA for the CDR3: TGTGCCATCAGTGAGTCTGCTCTGGGGAACACTGAAGCTTTCTTT.

Only a few counts were recorded for this clonotype. V and J are TRBV29-1 and TRBJ1-1, with D unclear. CDR1 and CDR2 from the germline V gene are SQVTM and ANQGSEA. V was shortened by 1 base and J by 0 bases, with 6 bases between the two germline ends. The CDR3 contains 13 residues. CDR3 DNA sequence: TGCAGCGTTGAAGTGAACATGAACACTGAAGCTTTCTTT. Protein sequence: CSVEVNMNTEAFF.

In DNA form, the CDR3 reads TGTGCCATCAGTGAGAAACAGGGTGGGAGCACAGATACGCAGTATTTT. It codes for CAISEKQGGSTDTQYF. The J gene is TRBJ2-3, the V gene TRBV10-3, with a possible D match to TRBD1 (6 bases). The germline V gene encodes CDR1 ENHRY and CDR2 SYGVKD. Trimming stripped 2 bases from V and 0 bases from J, with 12 bases between. The CDR3 covers 16 residues.

The table lists this clonotype with a few counts. V gene TRBV12-3 or TRBV12-4 combines with J gene TRBJ1-1; D is ambiguous. The V gene lost 0 bases and the J gene lost 3 bases, with 8 bases spanning the gap. The CDR3 has 14 residues. CDR3 DNA: TGTGCCAGCAGTTTAGCGTGGGAACACACTGAAGCTTTCTTT. Its translation: CASSLAWEHTEAFF.

The chain joins TRBV25-1 to TRBJ1-2, with 7 bases lining up with TRBD1. V lost 3 bases to trimming and J lost 4 bases; unmatched junction nucleotides: 5. The V gene's germline CDR1 is MGHDK and CDR2 SYGVNS. The CDR3 covers 14 residues. The chain's CDR3 is CASSDQGQSYGYTF. The CDR3 DNA is TGTGCCAGCAGTGATCAGGGACAGTCCTATGGCTACACCTTC.

This clonotype was seen a handful of times. The V gene is TRBV27, the J gene TRBJ1-4; D gene ambiguous. The CDR3 is made up of 13 amino acids. Germline assignment: CDR1 MNHEY and CDR2 SMNVEV (reference sequence). V was pared by 0 bases and J by 7 bases, with 6 bases between. CDR3 coding DNA: TGTGCCAGCAGTTTATCAGGGTCTGAAAAACTGTTTTTT. Translated: CASSLSGSEKLFF.

This clonotype was detected a few times. The chain uses TRBV29-1 and TRBJ2-5, with a tentative D call TRBD1 (5 bases). The germline V and J ends were trimmed by 7 bases and 2 bases, with 11 bases remaining between them. This CDR3 contains 12 residues. The germline V gene has CDR1 SQVTM and CDR2 ANQGSEA. The chain's CDR3 is CSAFAGQETQYF. The CDR3 nucleotides are TGCAGCGCCTTTGCAGGGCAAGAGACCCAGTACTTC.

V usage is TRBV12-3 or TRBV12-4 and J usage is TRBJ2-3; D may be TRBD2 (6 bases). The ends were cut back, 6 bases at V and 4 bases at J, with 11 bases in the middle. The CDR3 length is 13 residues. In nucleotides, the CDR3 is TGTGCCAGCAGCCCACTAGCCTCAGATACGCAGTATTTT. It yields the protein CASSPLASDTQYF.

This clonotype has at least ten counts. The rearrangement links TRBV12-3 or TRBV12-4 to TRBJ1-1; D call uncertain. Trimming cost V 4 bases and J 0 bases, with 12 bases left between them. CDR3 size: 15 residues. The CDR3 nucleotides are TGTGCCAGCAGTTCTGGGTTTGGGGTGAACACTGAAGCTTTCTTT. The encoded protein is CASSSGFGVNTEAFF.

The CDR3 reads CASSGRTSPYTGELFF. CDR3 nucleotides: TGTGCCAGCAGCGGACGGACTAGCCCTTACACCGGGGAGCTGTTTTTT. V usage is TRBV11-2 and J usage is TRBJ2-2, with TRBD2 identical over 8 bases. This CDR3 has 16 residues. The junction had 8 bases not matched to a gene; V was cut back by 5 bases and J by 3 bases. Germline values: CDR1 SGHAT, CDR2 FQNNGV.

J is TRBJ2-1 and V is TRBV7-6; D may correspond to TRBD1 or TRBD2 (5 bases each). The germline CDR1 and CDR2 sequences are SGHVS and FNYEAQ. This CDR3 is 16 amino acids long. Trimming stripped 2 bases from V and 8 bases from J, with 19 bases between. The CDR3 here is CASSLPLGAGRDEQFF. CDR3 in DNA: TGTGCCAGCAGCTTACCCTTAGGGGCAGGGAGAGATGAGCAGTTCTTC.

This sequence joins TRBV5-1 and TRBJ2-7; 8 bases align to TRBD1. The CDR3 has 15 residues. Trimming removed 8 bases from V and 4 bases from J; junction bases left unmatched: 14. Germline V gene data show CDR1 as SGHRS and CDR2 as YFSETQ. Here the CDR3 DNA reads TGCGCCAGTACCCCTCGACAGGGGCGGAGGTACGAGCAGTACTTC. As protein: CASTPRQGRRYEQYF.

The chain is built from TRBV2 and TRBJ1-1; D perhaps matches TRBD1 (6 bases). The CDR3 has 16 amino acids. Germline CDR1 SNHLY, CDR2 FYNNEI. The germline V and J ends were trimmed by 1 base and 0 bases, with 12 bases remaining between them. The CDR3 bases are TGTGCCAGCAGTGAAGTGGGGGGCGCGTTGAACACTGAAGCTTTCTTT. Translating gives CASSEVGGALNTEAFF.

This rearrangement joins TRBV14 to TRBJ2-1; 8 bases fit TRBD2. The CDR3 contains 17 residues. Germline V CDR1 and CDR2: SGHDN, FVKESK. V lost 0 bases and J lost 5; bases outside the gene matches: 9. The CDR3 coding sequence is TGTGCCAGCAGCCAAGATCTGGGCGGGGGGCGAGACAATGAGCAGTTCTTC. Translated, it gives CASSQDLGGGRDNEQFF.

This clonotype was seen a few times. This chain uses TRBV3-1 with TRBJ1-2; unclear D gene. Trimming took off 2 bases at V and 0 bases at J, with 13 bases between the two ends. Per germline, CDR1 LGHDT and CDR2 YNNKEL (reference sequence). The CDR3 covers 16 residues. The DNA for the CDR3 is TGTGCCAGCAGCCAAAAAGGGTTTGGGACTAACTATGGCTACACCTTC. This encodes CASSQKGFGTNYGYTF.

This clonotype has ten or more counts. V is TRBV29-1 and J is TRBJ1-1, with D unclear. Germline CDR1 SQVTM, CDR2 ANQGSEA. The CDR3 has 14 amino acids. Trimming pared 6 bases from V and 0 bases from J, leaving 14 bases between. The CDR3 nucleotides read TGCAGCGTCCGCAGCATATGGGTGAACACTGAAGCTTTCTTT. It codes for CSVRSIWVNTEAFF.

V is TRBV20-1 and J is TRBJ2-7; 8 nucleotides align to TRBD1. Losses at the gene ends were 0 bases for V and 5 bases for J; bases not matched to a gene: 9. The germline V gene has CDR1 DFQATT and CDR2 SNEGSKA (reference sequence). The CDR3 is 15 amino acids. As DNA, the CDR3 is TGCAGTGCTAGAGATCAAGGGGACAGGAGGGACGAGCAGTACTTC. It codes for CSARDQGDRRDEQYF.

The chain combines TRBV5-1 with TRBJ2-1; TRBD2 matches 13 bases. The junction had 9 bases not matched to a gene; V was cut back by 4 bases and J by 2 bases. Germline V gene lookup returns CDR1 SGHRS and CDR2 YFSETQ. This CDR3 spans 18 amino acids. The CDR3 DNA sequence: TGCGCCAGCAGCCAATTACTAGCGGGAGGGTTGACCTACAATGAGCAGTTCTTC. The encoded protein is CASSQLLAGGLTYNEQFF.

This clonotype showed up many times. The genes are TRBV7-9 and TRBJ1-1; no definite D call. This CDR3 region has 11 residues. The germline gives CDR1 SEHNR, CDR2 FQNEAQ (reference sequence). V lost 5 bases and J 6 bases, leaving 7 bases between the germline ends. CDR3: CASSPFPEAFF. CDR3 in DNA: TGTGCCAGCAGCCCTTTCCCTGAAGCTTTCTTT.

The V gene is TRBV12-3 or TRBV12-4, the J gene TRBJ2-2; D assignment may be TRBD1 or TRBD2 (5 bases each). Trimming took 3 bases from V and 3 from J, leaving 8 bases between them. This CDR3 is built from 14 residues. The CDR3 nucleotides read TGTGCCAGCAGTTTTGGGACCGACACCGGGGAGCTGTTTTTT. It specifies CASSFGTDTGELFF.

The rearrangement uses TRBV5-1 and TRBJ2-1; D is ambiguous. V was clipped by 3 bases and J by 0 bases, with 13 bases between them. CDR3 size: 16 residues. CDR1 is SGHRS, CDR2 YFSETQ, per germline. CDR3 residues: CASSSRVLSSYNEQFF. CDR3 nucleotide sequence: TGCGCCAGCAGCTCCCGGGTCCTTAGCTCCTACAATGAGCAGTTCTTC.

The V and J genes are TRBV3-1 and TRBJ1-4; D is perhaps TRBD1 (6 bases). Germline CDR1 is LGHDT and CDR2 is YNNKEL (reference sequence). This CDR3 spans 15 amino acids. V gave up 3 bases and J gave up 5 bases, with 13 bases separating them. This chain's CDR3 is CASSHRQDLNEKLFF. The DNA for the CDR3 is TGTGCCAGCAGCCATAGACAGGACCTAAATGAAAAACTGTTTTTT.

This clonotype was observed many times. The rearrangement uses TRBV7-8 and TRBJ1-5; no clear D gene. Germline CDR1 reads SGHVS; CDR2 reads FQNEAQ. The CDR3 is made up of 16 amino acids. The V gene lost 2 bases and the J gene lost 5 bases, with 16 bases spanning the gap. The DNA for the CDR3 is TGTGCCAGCAGCTTAATCGGCCCGGGAGTGGATCAGCCCCAGCATTTT. Translation: CASSLIGPGVDQPQHF.

V and J are TRBV20-1 and TRBJ1-1, with no clear D. This CDR3 spans 13 amino acids. Trimming took off 2 bases at V and 2 bases at J, with 9 bases between the two ends. Germline CDR1 and CDR2: DFQATT and SNEGSKA (reference sequence). The chain's CDR3 is CSARWGGNTEAFF. The CDR3 DNA reads as TGCAGTGCTAGATGGGGTGGCAACACTGAAGCTTTCTTT.

The chain combines TRBV24-1 with TRBJ2-1, with D unclear. Per the germline V gene, CDR1 is KGHDR and CDR2 is SFDVKD. V lost 2 bases and J 1 base, leaving 8 bases between the germline ends. The CDR3 runs 15 residues. CDR3: CATSDSPDSYNEQFF. In DNA, the CDR3 is TGTGCCACCAGTGATTCGCCGGATTCCTACAATGAGCAGTTCTTC.

J is TRBJ2-6 and V is TRBV4-3, with D tentatively TRBD2 (5 bases). Trimming left V 1 base short and J 2 bases short, with 9 bases between. CDR1 and CDR2 (germline): LGHNA, YSLEER. The CDR3 runs to 16 residues. Here the CDR3 DNA reads TGCGCCAGCAGCCAAGCTGAGGGTACTGGGGCCAACGTCCTGACTTTC. Amino acids: CASSQAEGTGANVLTF.